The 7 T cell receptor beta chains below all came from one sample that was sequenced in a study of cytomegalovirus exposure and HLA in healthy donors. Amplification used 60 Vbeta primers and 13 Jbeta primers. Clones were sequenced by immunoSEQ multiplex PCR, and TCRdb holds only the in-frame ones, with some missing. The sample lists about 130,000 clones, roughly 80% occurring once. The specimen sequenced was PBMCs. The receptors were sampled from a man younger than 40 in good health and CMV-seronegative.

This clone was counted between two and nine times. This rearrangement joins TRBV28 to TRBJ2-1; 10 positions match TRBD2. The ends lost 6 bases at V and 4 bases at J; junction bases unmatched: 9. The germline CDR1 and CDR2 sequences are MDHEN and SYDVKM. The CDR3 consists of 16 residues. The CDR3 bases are TGTGCCAGCAGCCCCCTCGGACTAGCGGATTACAATGAGCAGTTCTTC. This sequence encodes CASSPLGLADYNEQFF.

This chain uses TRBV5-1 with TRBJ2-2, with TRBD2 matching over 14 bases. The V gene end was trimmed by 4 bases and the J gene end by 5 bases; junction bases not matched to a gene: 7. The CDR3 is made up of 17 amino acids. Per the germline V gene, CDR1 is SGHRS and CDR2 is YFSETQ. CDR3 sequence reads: CASSVRLAGGRTGELFF. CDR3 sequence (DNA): TGCGCCAGCAGCGTCCGACTAGCGGGAGGGCGTACCGGGGAGCTGTTTTTT.

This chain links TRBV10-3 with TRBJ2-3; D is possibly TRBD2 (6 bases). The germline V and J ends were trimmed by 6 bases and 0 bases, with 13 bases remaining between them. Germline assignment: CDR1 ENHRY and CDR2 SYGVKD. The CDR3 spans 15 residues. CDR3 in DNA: TGTGCCATCAGATCTAGCGCCCCTAGCACAGATACGCAGTATTTT. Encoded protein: CAIRSSAPSTDTQYF.

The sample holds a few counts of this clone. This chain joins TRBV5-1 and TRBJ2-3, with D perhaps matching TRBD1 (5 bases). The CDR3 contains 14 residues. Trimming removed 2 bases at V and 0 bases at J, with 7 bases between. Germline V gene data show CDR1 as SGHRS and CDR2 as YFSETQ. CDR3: CASSFDSSTDTQYF. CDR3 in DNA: TGCGCCAGCAGCTTCGACAGTAGCACAGATACGCAGTATTTT.

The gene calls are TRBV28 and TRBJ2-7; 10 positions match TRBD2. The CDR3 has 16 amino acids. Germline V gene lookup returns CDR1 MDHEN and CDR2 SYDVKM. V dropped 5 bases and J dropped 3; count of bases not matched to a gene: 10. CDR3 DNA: TGTGCCAGCAGTCCGCCCCGAGTAGCGGGAGGCTACGAGCAGTACTTC. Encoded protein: CASSPPRVAGGYEQYF.

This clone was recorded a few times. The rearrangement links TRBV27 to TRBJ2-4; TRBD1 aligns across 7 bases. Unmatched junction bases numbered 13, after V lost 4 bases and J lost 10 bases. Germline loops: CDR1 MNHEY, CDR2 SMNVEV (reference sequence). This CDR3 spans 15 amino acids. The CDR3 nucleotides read TGTGCCAGCAGTTATCGGGGACAGTTACCTGGGATTCAGTACTTC. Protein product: CASSYRGQLPGIQYF.

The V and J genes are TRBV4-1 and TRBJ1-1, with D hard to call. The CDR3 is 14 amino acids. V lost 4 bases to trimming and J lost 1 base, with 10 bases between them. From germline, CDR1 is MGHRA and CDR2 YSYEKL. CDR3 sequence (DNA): TGCGCCAGCAGCCTCCCGGGTCGGAACACTGAAGCTTTCTTT. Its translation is CASSLPGRNTEAFF.